What follows are 22 T cell receptor beta chains derived from one specimen sequenced in a study of monozygotic twins with inflammatory bowel disease. With the 5' RACE reads reprocessed, TCRdb shows one record per CDR3 protein and no DNA. This repertoire includes hundreds of thousands of distinct CDR3 sequences. Sequences were obtained from blood. The receptors were gathered from a human donor with ulcerative colitis or Crohn's disease, or a healthy co-twin of an affected twin (not recorded which).

The chain couples TRBV5-1 to TRBJ2-7; TCRdb picks TRBD2, but there is no DNA to check that call. Germline V gene lookup returns CDR1 SGHRS and CDR2 YFSETQ. This CDR3 region has 15 residues. The CDR3: CASSFLPQGPYEQYF.

The V gene is TRBV19, the J gene TRBJ1-1; checking the TCRdb D call of TRBD1 is not possible without DNA. Germline lookup yields CDR1 LNHDA and CDR2 SQIVND (reference sequence). The length of the CDR3 is 18 residues. This CDR3 reads CASIRSPSGTGLNTEAFF.

CDR3 amino acids: CASSRRDATFTEAFF. The gene calls are TRBV19 and TRBJ1-1; TCRdb calls TRBD1, which cannot be checked without DNA. The CDR3 has 15 residues. Germline V gives CDR1 LNHDA, CDR2 SQIVND (reference sequence).

V usage is TRBV29-1 and J usage is TRBJ2-3; TCRdb selects TRBD1, and the lack of DNA leaves this call unchecked. Germline CDR1 and CDR2: SQVTM and ANQGSEA. The CDR3 covers 13 residues. The CDR3 spells CSSRQGPPDTQYF.

The chain has TRBV3-1 and TRBJ2-1; TCRdb returns TRBD2, unconfirmable since there is no DNA. The CDR3 has 16 residues. Germline CDR1 reads LGHDT; CDR2 reads YNNKEL (reference sequence). Here the CDR3 reads CASSPPSGRPHNEQFF.

This chain connects TRBV12-3 or TRBV12-4 to TRBJ2-7; TCRdb names TRBD1, which stays unverified in the absence of DNA. The CDR3 has 13 amino acids. The CDR3 spells CASTTGGRNEQYF.

The chain links TRBV7-2 to TRBJ2-5; lacking DNA, the TRBD1 call made by TCRdb goes unchecked. Germline V gives CDR1 SGHTA, CDR2 FQGNSA. This CDR3 has 13 amino acids. The CDR3 loop is CASSFGRVETQYF.

The CDR3 sequence is CASSGGTSGYNEQFF. The rearrangement joins TRBV11-2 to TRBJ2-1; TCRdb selects TRBD2, and the lack of DNA leaves this call unchecked. CDR1 is SGHAT and CDR2 is FQNNGV in the germline V gene. The CDR3 length is 15 residues.

V is TRBV11-2 and J is TRBJ2-7; TCRdb reports TRBD1, a call that lacks DNA to check it against. Germline values: CDR1 SGHAT, CDR2 FQNNGV. The CDR3 contains 14 residues. The CDR3 spells CASTTWADSYEQYF.

V is TRBV7-2 and J is TRBJ2-7; TCRdb gives TRBD1 as the D gene, but with no DNA this cannot be confirmed. Looked up from germline, CDR1 is SGHTA and CDR2 is FQGNSA. The CDR3 is 14 residues long. CDR3 loop: CASSSPSASYEQYF.

V is TRBV24-1 and J is TRBJ2-3; TCRdb indicates TRBD1, and absent DNA this call remains unverified. The CDR3 spans 15 residues. Germline CDR1 is KGHDR and CDR2 is SFDVKD. This chain's CDR3 is CATSDLGTGPITQYF.

The chain has TRBV5-1 and TRBJ2-5; TCRdb outputs TRBD1, but without DNA this stays unchecked. Germline V lookup: CDR1 SGHRS, CDR2 YFSETQ. The CDR3 is made up of 15 amino acids. CDR3 region: CASSDGQGAGETQYF.

The chain combines TRBV29-1 with TRBJ2-7; with no DNA, the TCRdb D assignment of TRBD1 cannot be verified. CDR1 and CDR2 (germline): SQVTM, ANQGSEA. CDR3 size: 11 residues. The CDR3 here is CSARTDYEQYF.

The V and J genes are TRBV15 and TRBJ2-2; the TCRdb call, TRBD2, lacks DNA for checking. Germline V lookup: CDR1 LNHNV, CDR2 YYDKDF (reference sequence). The CDR3 covers 17 residues. CDR3 sequence reads: CATRAAAGGPSTGELFF.

This chain connects TRBV28 to TRBJ2-7. This CDR3 contains 15 residues. Per germline, CDR1 MDHEN and CDR2 SYDVKM. CDR3 residues: CASNTGQTMAYEQYF.

This chain links TRBV6-5 with TRBJ2-3; TCRdb lists TRBD1, though no DNA is available to test this call. In germline, CDR1 is MNHEY, CDR2 SVGAGI. This CDR3 is 16 amino acids long. CDR3 sequence reads: CASSYSNGGSTDTQYF.

The genes are TRBV6-5 and TRBJ2-3. This CDR3 has 12 residues. Germline CDR1 MNHEY, CDR2 SVGAGI. CDR3 in amino acids: CASTDRTDTQYF.

This chain links TRBV12-3 or TRBV12-4 with TRBJ1-5. There are 14 residues in the CDR3. This CDR3 is CASSFPGYGQPQHF.

V is TRBV5-6 and J is TRBJ2-5; TCRdb reports TRBD1, a call that lacks DNA to check it against. CDR1 and CDR2 (germline): SGHDT, YYEEEE. The CDR3 is made up of 16 amino acids. CDR3 sequence reads: CASSLVGTGDEETQYF.

This chain connects TRBV19 to TRBJ2-5; without DNA, the TCRdb call of TRBD2 cannot be checked. CDR3 size: 13 residues. Germline assignment: CDR1 LNHDA and CDR2 SQIVND (reference sequence). CDR3 protein: CASSIGPAGTQYF.

CDR3 in amino acids: CASSLAQSLRAFF. This chain links TRBV7-2 with TRBJ1-1. The CDR3 has 13 residues. Germline V gene lookup returns CDR1 SGHTA and CDR2 FQGNSA.

V usage is TRBV7-9 and J usage is TRBJ2-5. CDR1 is SEHNR, CDR2 FQNEAQ, per germline (reference sequence). The CDR3 loop spans 14 amino acids. CDR3 region: CASSLPRQQETQYF.